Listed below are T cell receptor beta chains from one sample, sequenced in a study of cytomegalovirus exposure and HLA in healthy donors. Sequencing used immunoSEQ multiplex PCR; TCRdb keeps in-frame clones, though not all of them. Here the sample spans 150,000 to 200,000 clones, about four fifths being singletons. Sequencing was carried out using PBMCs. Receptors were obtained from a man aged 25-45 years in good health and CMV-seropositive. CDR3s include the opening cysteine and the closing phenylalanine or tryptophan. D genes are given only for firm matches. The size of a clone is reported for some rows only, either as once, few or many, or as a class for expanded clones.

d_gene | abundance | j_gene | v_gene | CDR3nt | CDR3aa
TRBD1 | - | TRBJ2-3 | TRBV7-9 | TGTGCCAGCAGCACGGGACAGACGGGCACAGATACGCAGTATTTT | CASSTGQTGTDTQYF
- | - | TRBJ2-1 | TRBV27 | TGTGCCAGCACTAAACTAGCCTCCTACAATGAGCAGTTCTTC | CASTKLASYNEQFF
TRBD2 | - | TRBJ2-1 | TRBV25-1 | TGTGCCAGCAGTCCAGAGCGGGGCTACAATGAGCAGTTCTTC | CASSPERGYNEQFF
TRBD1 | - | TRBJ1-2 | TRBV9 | TGTGCCAGCAGCCCCGGACAGGGGCCGAGGTATGGCTACACCTTC | CASSPGQGPRYGYTF
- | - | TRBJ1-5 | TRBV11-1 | TGTGCCAGCAGCCCACCAGAAGACAGGCCGAATGAGGATCCCCAGCATTTT | CASSPPEDRPNEDPQHF
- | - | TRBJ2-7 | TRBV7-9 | TGTGCCAGCAGCCCTGGGGGGTTCGGCGAGCAGTACTTC | CASSPGGFGEQYF
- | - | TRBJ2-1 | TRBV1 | TGCACCAGCAGTTCCGGTGGGAGCGGGATCCCACCAAGCTCCTACAATGAGCAGTTCTTC | CTSSSGGSGIPPSSYNEQFF
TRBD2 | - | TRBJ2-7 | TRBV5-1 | TGCGCCAGCAGCTCCGGGTCGCGAGCGGGGGTCTACGAGCAGTACTTC | CASSSGSRAGVYEQYF
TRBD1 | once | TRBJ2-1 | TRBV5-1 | TGCGCCAGCAGCTCCAGACAGGGGGAGGACAATGAGCAGTTCTTC | CASSSRQGEDNEQFF
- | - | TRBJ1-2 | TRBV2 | TGTGCCAGCAGTGAAGGCCTAATTGTGGTTGCTGGCTACACCTTC | CASSEGLIVVAGYTF
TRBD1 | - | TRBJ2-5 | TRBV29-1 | TGCAGCGTTTCCTCTCGTCGGGACAGGGGGCGCGTGCAGTACTTC | CSVSSRRDRGRVQYF
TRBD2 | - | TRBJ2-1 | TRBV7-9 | TGTGCCAGCAGCTTTGGCGGGGGTTGGGAGAATGAGCAGTTCTTC | CASSFGGGWENEQFF
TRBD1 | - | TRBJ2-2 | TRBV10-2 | TGCGCCAGCAGTGAGAGAGGGACAGAGAACACCGGGGAGCTGTTTTTT | CASSERGTENTGELFF
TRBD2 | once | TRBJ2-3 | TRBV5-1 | TGCGCCAGCAGCTTGGTAGCGGGGGGAACCACAATCACAGATACGCAGTATTTT | CASSLVAGGTTITDTQYF
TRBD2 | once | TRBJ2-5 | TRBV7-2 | TGTGCCAGCAGCTTATTGAGCGGGGGAGAAGAGACCCAGTACTTC | CASSLLSGGEETQYF
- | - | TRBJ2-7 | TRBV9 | TGTGCCAGCAGCGTAGCGGGCGAGCAGTACTTC | CASSVAGEQYF
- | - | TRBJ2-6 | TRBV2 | TGTGCCAGCACCCAAGAGGGCGCTGGGGCCAACGTCCTGACTTTC | CASTQEGAGANVLTF
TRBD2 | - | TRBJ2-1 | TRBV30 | TGTGCCTGGAGTGTACTCGGGACTAGCGGCAATGAGCAGTTCTTC | CAWSVLGTSGNEQFF
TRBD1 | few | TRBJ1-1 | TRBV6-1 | TGTGCCAGCAGTGGTGCATCAGGGGGGACTGAAGCTTTCTTT | CASSGASGGTEAFF
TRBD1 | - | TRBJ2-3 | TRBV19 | TGTGCCAGTAGTAACGGACAGGCGATGGGAGATACGCAGTATTTT | CASSNGQAMGDTQYF
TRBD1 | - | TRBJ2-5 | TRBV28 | TGTGCCAGCAGTTCCGGGACAGGGCTGGAGACCCAGTACTTC | CASSSGTGLETQYF
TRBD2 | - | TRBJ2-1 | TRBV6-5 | TGTGCCAGCAGTTACTCGTCGGGGGGGCCTAATGAGCAGTTCTTC | CASSYSSGGPNEQFF
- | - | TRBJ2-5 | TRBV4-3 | TGCGCCAGCAGCCAAGATCTTGGGGGGGCACAAGAGACCCAGTACTTC | CASSQDLGGAQETQYF
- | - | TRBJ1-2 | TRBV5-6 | TGTGCCAGCAGCTTGGGACAGCTCTATGGCTACACCTTC | CASSLGQLYGYTF
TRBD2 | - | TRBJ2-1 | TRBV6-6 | TGTGCCAGTTATTCGGGCCGGGGGGCCTACAATGAGCAGTTCTTC | CASYSGRGAYNEQFF
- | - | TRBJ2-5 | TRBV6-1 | TGTGCCAGCAGTCCTGGGGCAGGGGTCCAAGAGACCCAGTACTTC | CASSPGAGVQETQYF
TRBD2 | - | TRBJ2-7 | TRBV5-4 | TGTGCCAGCAGCTCGGGGGGACTAGCGGGAGGGCCCAACTACGAGCAGTACTTC | CASSSGGLAGGPNYEQYF
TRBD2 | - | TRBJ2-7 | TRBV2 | TGTGCCAGCAGTGAAGGGAGCGGGAAGTACGAGCAGTACTTC | CASSEGSGKYEQYF
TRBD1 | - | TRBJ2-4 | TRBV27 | TGTGCCAGCAGTCACCGCCTTTGGACAGGGAGAACCAAAAACATTCAGTACTTC | CASSHRLWTGRTKNIQYF
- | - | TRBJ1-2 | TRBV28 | TGTGCCAGCAGTTCGTACAGGGAATCCAACTATGGCTACACCTTC | CASSSYRESNYGYTF
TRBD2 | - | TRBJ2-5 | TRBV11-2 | TGTGCCAGCAGCGAAAATCCGGGACTATCACAAGAGACCCAGTACTTC | CASSENPGLSQETQYF
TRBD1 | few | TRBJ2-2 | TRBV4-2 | TGTGCCAGCAGCCAAGATAGGACAGGATCGAGGCTGTTTTTT | CASSQDRTGSRLFF
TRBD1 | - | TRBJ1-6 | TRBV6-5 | TGTGCCAGCAGTCGGGACAGTTATAATTCACCCCTCCACTTT | CASSRDSYNSPLHF
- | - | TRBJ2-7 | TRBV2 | TGTGCCAGCAGTCGTTGGCAGTACGAGCAGTACTTC | CASSRWQYEQYF
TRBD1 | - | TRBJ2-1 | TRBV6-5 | TGTGCCAGCAGACGACAGGGCTCCTACAATGAGCAGTTCTTC | CASRRQGSYNEQFF
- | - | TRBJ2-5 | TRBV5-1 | TGCGCCACCCACCGCGCAAACAGGGTCCGAGAGACCCAGTACTTC | CATHRANRVRETQYF
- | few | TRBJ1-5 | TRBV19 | TGTGCCAGTAGTATGTTGGGTGGACTGGAGGATCAGCCCCAGCATTTT | CASSMLGGLEDQPQHF
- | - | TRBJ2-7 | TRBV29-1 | TGCAGCGTCTGTCTTACAGAACAGGGCTACGAGCAGTACTTC | CSVCLTEQGYEQYF
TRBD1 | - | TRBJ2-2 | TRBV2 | TGTGCCAGCAGTTCCGGGACAGGGGTTACCGGGGAGCTGTTTTTT | CASSSGTGVTGELFF
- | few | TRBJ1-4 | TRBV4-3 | TGCGCCAGCAGCCAAGATATCACAACCAATGAAAAACTGTTTTTT | CASSQDITTNEKLFF
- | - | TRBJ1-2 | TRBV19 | TGTGCCAGTAGTATAGATCATAGGGGAACATATGGCTACACCTTC | CASSIDHRGTYGYTF
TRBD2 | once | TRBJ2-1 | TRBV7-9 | TGTGCCAGCAGGTTTACGGGTCTCCCGACTAGCTTTAATGAGCAGTTCTTC | CASRFTGLPTSFNEQFF
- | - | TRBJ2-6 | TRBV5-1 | TGCGCCAGCAGCCCGAACATACAGGGCCCTGGGGCCAACGTCCTGACTTTC | CASSPNIQGPGANVLTF
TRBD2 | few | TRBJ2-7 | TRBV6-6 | TGTGCCAGCAGTTCCGTCGGGGGGGCCTACGAGCAGTACTTC | CASSSVGGAYEQYF
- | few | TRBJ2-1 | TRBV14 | TGTGCCAGCAGCCAAGATTGGGAGTATGGGAATGAGCAGTTCTTC | CASSQDWEYGNEQFF
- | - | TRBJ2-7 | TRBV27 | TGTGCCAGCAGACCTCCACAGGGGGGGATCGAGCAGTACTTC | CASRPPQGGIEQYF
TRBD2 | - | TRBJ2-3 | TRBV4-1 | TGCGCCAGCACCCCCAGGAGCGGGAGGGCCCAGGACACAGATACGCAGTATTTT | CASTPRSGRAQDTDTQYF
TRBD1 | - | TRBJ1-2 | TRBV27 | TGTGCCAGCAGTTTGGCCGGGACAGGGGTGAACTATGGCTACACCTTC | CASSLAGTGVNYGYTF
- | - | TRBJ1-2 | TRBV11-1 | TGTGCCAGCAGCCCCCCGGGAGGCTACACCTTC | CASSPPGGYTF